The next 10 T cell receptor beta chains were all read from a single sample in a study of cytomegalovirus exposure and HLA in healthy donors. The PCR ran on 60 Vbeta and 13 Jbeta primers. Assay used: immunoSEQ multiplex PCR; TCRdb lists only in-frame clones, some missing. The table records some 89,000 clones, about two thirds of them present only once. Sequenced: PBMCs. The receptors here all came from a man in his 60s in good health and CMV-seronegative.

The chain couples TRBV2 to TRBJ2-3; the D gene is possibly TRBD2 (6 bases). Trimming took off 8 bases at V and 4 bases at J, with 13 bases between the two ends. CDR3 length equals 13 residues. Germline values: CDR1 SNHLY, CDR2 FYNNEI. CDR3 sequence reads: CASGRLEADTQYF. DNA for the CDR3: TGTGCCAGCGGTCGACTAGAAGCAGATACGCAGTATTTT.

This clone was seen only a few times. The chain has TRBV7-2 and TRBJ1-1; D is possibly TRBD1 (5 bases). Germline V CDR1 and CDR2: SGHTA, FQGNSA. V gave up 5 bases and J gave up 1 base, with 11 bases separating them. The CDR3 is 14 amino acids. Here the CDR3 reads CASSLTGGNTEAFF. CDR3 coding DNA: TGTGCCAGCAGCCTCACAGGTGGGAACACTGAAGCTTTCTTT.

The rearrangement joins TRBV23-1 to TRBJ2-1; TRBD1 matches 7 bases. TRBV23-1 is recorded as an ORF, its role being uncertain. The CDR3 contains 17 residues. Trimming at V came to 4 bases and at J to 1 base, leaving 10 bases not matched to a gene. The chain's CDR3 is CASSPTQGTDSYNEQFF. DNA for the CDR3: TGCGCCAGCAGTCCTACCCAGGGGACAGATTCCTACAATGAGCAGTTCTTC.

The rearrangement links TRBV5-1 to TRBJ2-1, with TRBD1 matching 7 bases. This CDR3 region has 15 residues. V was clipped by 4 bases and J by 5 bases; unmatched bases: 9. Per germline, CDR1 SGHRS and CDR2 YFSETQ. The CDR3 DNA reads as TGCGCCAGCAGCGACGGGACAGCTTTTGACAATGAGCAGTTCTTC. Its translation is CASSDGTAFDNEQFF.

The rearrangement joins TRBV14 to TRBJ1-1; no reliable D call. V lost 4 bases to trimming and J lost 1 base, with 10 bases between them. This CDR3 spans 14 amino acids. Germline V gene data show CDR1 as SGHDN and CDR2 as FVKESK. CDR3 sequence (DNA): TGTGCCAGCAGCCCTCGGGTGGGGAACACTGAAGCTTTCTTT. It translates to CASSPRVGNTEAFF.

V usage is TRBV7-9 and J usage is TRBJ2-1; D unclear. The V gene's germline CDR1 is SEHNR and CDR2 FQNEAQ (reference sequence). This CDR3 region has 14 residues. Trimming took 1 base from V and 8 from J, leaving 12 bases between them. CDR3 loop: CASSLEAGWDEQFF. As DNA, the CDR3 is TGTGCCAGCAGCTTAGAGGCAGGATGGGATGAGCAGTTCTTC. Drawing the rest from reference TRBV7-9 and TRBJ2-1, the complete variable domain is DTGVSQNPRHKITKRGQNVTFRCDPISEHNRLYWYRQTLGQGPEFLTYFQNEAQLEKSRLLSDRFSAERPKGSFSTLEIQRTEQGDSAMYLCASSLEAGWDEQFFGPGTRLTVL.

Of note for this clone: Other DNA sequences from this sample encode an identical CDR3 as well. The CDR3 nucleotides read TGTGCCAGCAGGGGACTTGGCACAGATACGCAGTATTTT. Protein: CASRGLGTDTQYF. This chain connects TRBV6-5 to TRBJ2-3; D is perhaps TRBD2 (6 bases). The germline V gene encodes CDR1 MNHEY and CDR2 SVGAGI. The CDR3 is made up of 13 amino acids. The V gene lost 6 bases and the J gene lost 1 base, with 8 bases spanning the gap.

The chain links TRBV29-1 to TRBJ2-3, with 9 bases identical to TRBD2. The CDR3 totals 14 residues. V dropped 6 bases and J dropped 15; count of bases not matched to a gene: 19. Germline CDR1 and CDR2: SQVTM and ANQGSEA. The CDR3 here is CSVIDQTSGGGNYF. CDR3 nucleotides: TGCAGCGTCATAGACCAGACTAGCGGAGGGGGGAATTATTTT.

The chain is built from TRBV27 and TRBJ2-1; 7 bases line up with TRBD1. Germline-derived CDR1 and CDR2 are MNHEY and SMNVEV (reference sequence). With 7 bases clipped from V and 2 bases from J, the junction kept 8 bases outside the gene matches. This CDR3 is 15 amino acids long. Here the CDR3 DNA reads TGTGCCAGCATGGCGTGGCAGGGGGCCTACAATGAGCAGTTCTTC. Its translation: CASMAWQGAYNEQFF.

The CDR3 nucleotides are TGTGCCAGCAGTACAGGGGCTGGAAACACCATATATTTT. Protein product: CASSTGAGNTIYF. J is TRBJ1-3 and V is TRBV25-1; TRBD1 matches at 7 bases. The germline CDR1 and CDR2 sequences are MGHDK and SYGVNS. The CDR3 runs to 13 residues. Germline trimming cut 5 bases from V and 2 bases from J; bases unmatched to any gene: 0.